The 29 T cell receptor beta chains reported below all come from one sample, sequenced in a study of regulatory T cells in long-lasting Graves disease. Time point: newly diagnosed GD, antithyroid drugs for less than 3 months. Making the TCR library involved RNA that had been extracted from PBMCs. Libraries of TCR beta came from iRepertoire HTBI primers plus Arm-PCR of CDR3 regions. Each CDR3 protein gets one entry after TCRdb re-called the multiplex PCR reads with MiXCR. The sample lists a few hundred thousand distinct CDR3 sequences, about 16% occurring once. The same data also contributed to another study, on T cells in Graves' hyperthyroidism and ophthalmopathy.

The sequencing here drew on peripheral blood mononuclear cells (PBMCs), taken at new diagnosis, from a patient treated with antithyroid drugs. These receptors originate from a woman under 30 with Graves disease.

A remark on this clonotype: One base away lies a much larger clone, so this may be a sequencing read error. Likely a read error: the CDR3 ends without its conserved phenylalanine or tryptophan. This sequence joins TRBV2 and TRBJ2-2; 8 bases are shared with TRBD2. Trimming took 1 base from V and 6 from J; bases not matched to a gene: 1. Per the germline V gene, CDR1 is SNHLY and CDR2 is FYNNEI. The CDR3 extends over 14 amino acids. The CDR3 protein is CASSEGAGAGELFL. CDR3 nucleotide sequence: TGTGCCAGCAGTGAAGGAGCGGGAGCCGGGGAGCTGTTTCTT.

The rearrangement joins TRBV9 to TRBJ2-3; D is uncertain. The DNA end favors TRBJ2-5, so the J call may be wrong. The V gene's germline CDR1 is SGDLS and CDR2 YYNGEE. The CDR3 spans 14 residues. The CDR3 here is CASSVGSLGETQYF. DNA for the CDR3: TGTGCCAGCAGCGTTGGTAGTCTTGGGGAGACCCAGTACTTC.

This clonotype has a count of ten or more. The gene calls are TRBV6-1 and TRBJ2-7; 7 nucleotides line up with TRBD1. The CDR3 covers 15 residues. Trimming took 5 bases from V and 0 from J; bases not matched to a gene: 7. Per the germline V gene, CDR1 is MNHNS and CDR2 is SASEGT. The CDR3 protein is CASSPRTGTSYEQYF. CDR3 in DNA: TGTGCCAGCAGTCCTAGGACAGGAACCTCCTACGAGCAGTACTTC.

This clonotype was found a few times. The chain has TRBV12-3 or TRBV12-4 and TRBJ2-1; D may be TRBD1 (5 bases). V lost 3 bases and J lost 4, with 10 bases in between. The CDR3 has 14 amino acids. DNA of the CDR3: TGTGCCAGCAGTTTGGCACGACAGTACAATGAGCAGTTCTTC. Encoded protein: CASSLARQYNEQFF.

This clonotype has a count of ten or more. J is TRBJ2-3 and V is TRBV20-1; 11 bases fit TRBD2. This CDR3 contains 17 residues. The trim removed 3 bases at V and 4 bases at J, leaving 12 bases unmatched. Germline V gene sequence: CDR1 DFQATT, CDR2 SNEGSKA (reference sequence). This CDR3 reads CSARNTTSGSRADTQYF. CDR3 nucleotide sequence: TGCAGTGCTAGGAACACAACTAGCGGGAGTAGGGCAGATACGCAGTATTTT.

This clonotype was seen more than once but under ten times. This chain connects TRBV7-2 to TRBJ2-1; 10 nucleotides line up with TRBD1. The DNA end is more similar to TRBJ2-5, so the J call may be wrong. CDR3 length equals 16 residues. Germline values: CDR1 SGHTA, CDR2 FQGNSA. This chain's CDR3 is CASSLTRTGGQETQYF. CDR3 DNA sequence: TGTGCCAGCAGCCTAACCAGGACAGGGGGCCAAGAGACCCAGTACTTC.

The rearrangement uses TRBV29-1 and TRBJ2-1, with D possibly matching TRBD1 (6 bases). The CDR3 extends over 13 amino acids. Germline-derived CDR1 and CDR2 are SQVTM and ANQGSEA. V was cut by 8 bases and J by 5 bases, with 16 bases left in between. In DNA form, the CDR3 reads TGCAGCATGCGCACGGACAGAAACAATGAGCAGTTCTTC. Amino acid sequence: CSMRTDRNNEQFF.

This clonotype was picked up many times. The V call is TRBV3-1, the J call TRBJ1-2, with 9 nucleotides matching TRBD1. Trimming cost V 4 bases and J 6 bases; bases outside gene matches: 12. Germline V CDR1 and CDR2: LGHDT, YNNKEL (reference sequence). CDR3 length: 16 amino acids. The CDR3 DNA reads as TGTGCCAGCAGCCTACGGACAGGGGCAGGTGGGAATGGCTACACCTTC. It specifies CASSLRTGAGGNGYTF.

DNA of the CDR3: TGTGCCAGCTCATCGGACAGGCGGACCGGGGAGCTGTTTTTT. Its translation: CASSSDRRTGELFF. The V gene is TRBV18, the J gene TRBJ2-2, with 7 nucleotides matching TRBD1. The trim removed 5 bases at V and 5 bases at J, leaving 5 bases unmatched. Germline CDR1 reads KGHSH; CDR2 reads LQKENI. The length of the CDR3 is 14 residues.

This clonotype was observed a few times. The rearrangement links TRBV6-1 to TRBJ1-5; 9 bases fit TRBD1. In germline, CDR1 is MNHNS, CDR2 SASEGT. The V and J ends lost 5 bases and 4 bases, in that order; junction bases with no gene match: 9. The CDR3 consists of 16 residues. This chain's CDR3 is CASSTTGTGFNQPQHF. The CDR3 coding sequence is TGTGCCAGCAGTACAACCGGGACAGGGTTTAATCAGCCCCAGCATTTT.

The V call is TRBV7-9, the J call TRBJ2-1; D is unresolved. Trimming cost V 3 bases and J 1 base, with 7 bases left between them. The germline CDR1 and CDR2 sequences are SEHNR and FQNEAQ (reference sequence). CDR3 length: 14 amino acids. CDR3 protein: CASSFEMSYNEQFF. CDR3 DNA: TGTGCCAGCAGCTTTGAAATGTCCTACAATGAGCAGTTCTTC.

The chain couples TRBV19 to TRBJ2-2; 9 nucleotides agree with TRBD1. The V and J ends lost 7 bases and 1 base, in that order; junction bases with no gene match: 4. Germline V gives CDR1 LNHDA, CDR2 SQIVND (reference sequence). The CDR3 sequence is 15 residues long. CDR3 in DNA: TGTGCCAGTAAGGACAGGGGTGGGAACACCGGGGAGCTGTTTTTT. Translated: CASKDRGGNTGELFF.

J is TRBJ2-1 and V is TRBV18; D unresolved. Per germline, CDR1 KGHSH and CDR2 LQKENI. The CDR3 length is 17 residues. V was clipped by 6 bases and J by 0 bases, with 18 bases between them. CDR3: CASSSRDPYGSYNEQFF. The CDR3, as DNA: TGTGCCAGCTCCTCCCGAGACCCTTACGGCTCCTACAATGAGCAGTTCTTC.

About this clonotype itself: It is likely a read error: a sequence one base away is far more abundant. This chain links TRBV7-2 with TRBJ2-7; unclear D gene. Germline CDR1 reads SGHTA; CDR2 reads FQGNSA. The CDR3 sequence is 11 residues long. The V end was cut by 1 base, the J end by 6 bases, with 4 bases between. CDR3 amino acids: CASSLDFEQYF. The DNA for the CDR3 is TGTGCCAGCAGCTTAGATTTCGAGCAGTACTTC. The complete variable domain, with remaining parts taken from reference TRBV7-2 and TRBJ2-7, reads GAGVSQSPSNKVTEKGKDVELRCDPISGHTALYWYRQSLGQGLEFLIYFQGNSAPDKSGLPSDRFSAERTGGSVSTLTIQRTQQEDSAVYLCASSLDFEQYFGPGTRLTVT.

This chain connects TRBV14 to TRBJ2-1; D gene unclear. Germline V gives CDR1 SGHDN, CDR2 FVKESK. The ends were cut back, 5 bases at V and 6 bases at J, with 14 bases in the middle. The CDR3 is 14 residues long. CDR3 bases: TGTGCCAGCAGCGGCGATTTAGTCGGCAATGAGCAGTTCTTC. This sequence encodes CASSGDLVGNEQFF. Based on the CDR3 plus reference TRBV14 and TRBJ2-1, the full variable domain is EAGVTQFPSHSVIEKGQTVTLRCDPISGHDNLYWYRRVMGKEIKFLLHFVKESKQDESGMPNNRFLAERTGGTYSTLKVQPAELEDSGVYFCASSGDLVGNEQFFGPGTRLTVL.

This clonotype was seen repeatedly, ten times or more. The chain recombines TRBV7-9 with TRBJ1-1; no definite D call. This CDR3 contains 14 residues. Trimming took 4 bases from V and 1 from J, leaving 10 bases between them. The V gene's germline CDR1 is SEHNR and CDR2 FQNEAQ (reference sequence). CDR3 nucleotides: TGTGCCAGCAGCTCAAAACCCACGAACACTGAAGCTTTCTTT. Residues: CASSSKPTNTEAFF. The full variable domain, rest sourced from reference TRBV7-9 and TRBJ1-1, is DTGVSQNPRHKITKRGQNVTFRCDPISEHNRLYWYRQTLGQGPEFLTYFQNEAQLEKSRLLSDRFSAERPKGSFSTLEIQRTEQGDSAMYLCASSSKPTNTEAFFGQGTRLTVV.

This rearrangement joins TRBV4-1 to TRBJ2-1; 12 bases map to TRBD2. The germline CDR1 and CDR2 sequences are MGHRA and YSYEKL. V dropped 0 bases and J dropped 0; count of bases not matched to a gene: 6. The CDR3 is made up of 19 amino acids. CDR3 nucleotide sequence: TGCGCCAGCAGCCAAGAAACCGGGACTAGCGGGCCCTCCTACAATGAGCAGTTCTTC. It specifies CASSQETGTSGPSYNEQFF.

This clonotype was counted ten times or more. The V gene is TRBV18, the J gene TRBJ2-5; the match to TRBD1 covers 7 bases. The V gene end was trimmed by 4 bases and the J gene end by 0 bases; junction bases not matched to a gene: 5. This CDR3 has 15 amino acids. Germline values: CDR1 KGHSH, CDR2 LQKENI. CDR3: CASSLMTGNQETQYF. The CDR3 DNA sequence: TGTGCCAGCTCACTCATGACAGGGAACCAAGAGACCCAGTACTTC.

The chain combines TRBV5-1 with TRBJ2-4; TRBD2 agrees at 12 bases. CDR3 size: 16 residues. Germline V gene lookup returns CDR1 SGHRS and CDR2 YFSETQ. The V gene end was trimmed by 0 bases and the J gene end by 6 bases; junction bases not matched to a gene: 4. The DNA of the CDR3 is TGCGCCAGCAGCTTGGGACTAGCGGGAGTGAGAAACATTCAGTACTTC. The encoded protein is CASSLGLAGVRNIQYF.

The genes are TRBV6-2 or TRBV6-3 and TRBJ1-1, with a weak D call TRBD1 (5 bases). This CDR3 region has 14 residues. Germline values: CDR1 MNHEY, CDR2 SVGEGT. The germline V and J ends were trimmed by 6 bases and 0 bases, with 11 bases remaining between them. The DNA of the CDR3 is TGTGCCAGCAGGGACGGGACCATGAACACTGAAGCTTTCTTT. Amino acids: CASRDGTMNTEAFF.

The CDR3 sequence: CASSLAKAGGSVNEQFF. CDR3 in DNA: TGCGCCAGCAGCTTGGCCAAAGCGGGAGGGTCGGTCAATGAGCAGTTCTTC. V and J are TRBV5-1 and TRBJ2-1; TRBD2 aligns across 10 bases. Trimming took 0 bases from V and 6 from J; bases not matched to a gene: 9. In germline, CDR1 is SGHRS, CDR2 YFSETQ. The CDR3 runs to 17 residues. Complete variable domain (other parts from reference TRBV5-1 and TRBJ2-1): KAGVTQTPRYLIKTRGQQVTLSCSPISGHRSVSWYQQTPGQGLQFLFEYFSETQRNKGNFPGRFSGRQFSNSRSEMNVSTLELGDSALYLCASSLAKAGGSVNEQFFGPGTRLTVL.

This clonotype was detected a few times. The gene calls are TRBV2 and TRBJ2-1, with TRBD2 identical over 10 bases. Germline values: CDR1 SNHLY, CDR2 FYNNEI. The J segment lost 13 bases and the V segment lost 7 bases, leaving 7 bases of the junction unmatched. The CDR3 is 12 residues long. This CDR3 reads CASTPTSGAQFF. The CDR3 DNA is TGTGCCAGCACCCCTACTAGCGGGGCCCAGTTCTTC. The whole variable domain, filled in from reference TRBV2 and TRBJ2-1, reads EPEVTQTPSHQVTQMGQEVILRCVPISNHLYFYWYRQILGQKVEFLVSFYNNEISEKSEIFDDQFSVERPDGSNFTLKIRSTKLEDSAMYFCASTPTSGAQFFGPGTRLTVL.

As for this clonotype: This may be a read error: a much more frequent sequence differs by one nucleotide. This chain links TRBV7-2 with TRBJ2-5, with D possibly being TRBD1 or TRBD2 (5 bases each). The CDR3 consists of 15 residues. Germline values: CDR1 SGHTA, CDR2 FQGNSA. The CDR3 spells CASSQFGAGQETHYF. CDR3 in DNA: TGTGCCAGCAGCCAGTTCGGGGCAGGGCAAGAGACCCACTACTTC.

V is TRBV2 and J is TRBJ2-5; D unclear. The CDR3 runs to 12 residues. The ends were cut back, 3 bases at V and 1 base at J, with 3 bases in the middle. From germline, CDR1 is SNHLY and CDR2 FYNNEI. As DNA, the CDR3 is TGTGCCAGCAGTGAGGGCCAAGAGACCCAGTACTTC. Encoded protein: CASSEGQETQYF.

CDR3 DNA sequence: TGCAGTGCTAGAGAAATCAGGAAGGTCTACGAGCAGTACTTC. Translation gives CSAREIRKVYEQYF. V and J are TRBV20-1 and TRBJ2-7; D remains unclear. Germline V gene sequence: CDR1 DFQATT, CDR2 SNEGSKA (reference sequence). CDR3 size: 14 residues. V lost 0 bases to trimming and J lost 3 bases, with 12 bases between them.

This clonotype was seen a handful of times. A much larger clone lies one base from this, so it may be a read error. The chain links TRBV6-1 to TRBJ2-7; D is tentatively TRBD1 or TRBD2 (6 bases each). Germline CDR1 is MNHNS and CDR2 is SASEGT. CDR3 length equals 18 residues. V gave up 6 bases and J gave up 5 bases, with 29 bases separating them. The CDR3 bases are TGTGCCAGCAGCCCTCCGAGGGGGAGCGGGTCCCCTCCCGACGAGCAGTACTTC. The encoded protein is CASSPPRGSGSPPDEQYF.

This clonotype was observed many times. V gene TRBV6-5 combines with J gene TRBJ2-7; D is possibly TRBD2 (6 bases). The germline V and J ends were trimmed by 0 bases and 7 bases, with 19 bases remaining between them. There are 16 residues in the CDR3. Germline CDR1 MNHEY, CDR2 SVGAGI. The CDR3 sequence is CASSYSRFSGSGEQYF. The CDR3 nucleotides are TGTGCCAGCAGTTACTCTAGGTTCTCCGGGAGTGGTGAGCAGTACTTC.

This clonotype was seen at least ten times. The CDR3 here is CASSPHRGSSTDTQYF. DNA for the CDR3: TGTGCCAGCAGTCCGCACAGGGGATCTAGCACAGATACGCAGTATTTT. J is TRBJ2-3 and V is TRBV28, with 7 bases lining up with TRBD1. Germline V gene lookup returns CDR1 MDHEN and CDR2 SYDVKM. This CDR3 spans 16 amino acids. V lost 5 bases and J lost 0; bases outside the gene matches: 8.

This clonotype was counted only a few times. The chain carries TRBV10-3 and TRBJ1-3, with TRBD1 matching over 7 bases. The CDR3 contains 16 residues. Trimming removed 6 bases from V and 1 base from J; junction bases left unmatched: 9. CDR1 is ENHRY and CDR2 is SYGVKD in the germline V gene. CDR3 coding DNA: TGTGCCATCAGGGGAACCGGGACAGTTTCTGGAAACACCATATATTTT. Residues: CAIRGTGTVSGNTIYF.